The 20 T cell receptor beta chains below were found in one sample sequenced in a study of blood T cell repertoires in COVID-19. TCRdb's table, derived via immunoSEQ multiplex PCR, lists solely in-frame clones and lacks some. The sample lists under 200,000 clones, 80% to 85% occurring once. The specimen was peripheral blood. The receptors originated from a human donor with acute or convalescent COVID-19. The donor label of this sample is uncertain.

This sequence joins TRBV5-1 and TRBJ1-1; TRBD1 matches at 12 bases. The CDR3 runs to 15 residues. Per the germline V gene, CDR1 is SGHRS and CDR2 is YFSETQ. The V gene end was trimmed by 1 base and the J gene end by 7 bases; junction bases not matched to a gene: 5. The CDR3 sequence is CASSLPGQGAVEAFF. The CDR3 coding sequence is TGCGCCAGCAGCTTGCCGGGACAGGGGGCGGTTGAAGCTTTCTTT.

The chain couples TRBV11-2 to TRBJ2-1; the match to TRBD2 covers 7 bases. Germline trimming cut 5 bases from V and 2 bases from J; bases unmatched to any gene: 6. This CDR3 has 15 residues. Germline CDR1 is SGHAT and CDR2 is FQNNGV. For the CDR3, the DNA is TGTGCCAGCAGCCCCCTGGCGGGAGCCTACAATGAGCAGTTCTTC. This gives the protein CASSPLAGAYNEQFF. The full variable domain, rest sourced from reference TRBV11-2 and TRBJ2-1, is EAGVAQSPRYKIIEKRQSVAFWCNPISGHATLYWYQQILGQGPKLLIQFQNNGVVDDSQLPKDRFSAERLKGVDSTLKIQPAKLEDSAVYLCASSPLAGAYNEQFFGPGTRLTVL.

The genes are TRBV7-2 and TRBJ2-5, with 9 bases lining up with TRBD2. V was clipped by 1 base and J by 4 bases; unmatched bases: 1. This CDR3 has 14 amino acids. Germline lookup yields CDR1 SGHTA and CDR2 FQGNSA. Here the CDR3 DNA reads TGTGCCAGCAGCTTAGGAGCGGGGGGAGAGACCCAGTACTTC. It encodes CASSLGAGGETQYF.

The chain uses TRBV2 and TRBJ2-5; D gene unclear. This CDR3 contains 13 residues. V lost 5 bases and J lost 1, with 8 bases in between. Looked up from germline, CDR1 is SNHLY and CDR2 is FYNNEI. CDR3 region: CASSILFQETQYF. The CDR3 DNA sequence: TGTGCCAGCAGTATTCTTTTCCAAGAGACCCAGTACTTC.

J is TRBJ2-1 and V is TRBV7-6; 14 nucleotides line up with TRBD2. Germline loops: CDR1 SGHVS, CDR2 FNYEAQ. The CDR3 sequence is 16 residues long. V shed 6 bases, J shed 9 bases, and the junction held 10 bases outside the gene matches. CDR3 DNA sequence: TGTGCCAGCAGACTTGGGACTAGCGGGAGTCTAGGTGAGCAGTTCTTC. Translation gives CASRLGTSGSLGEQFF.

This clone has only one observation. This chain connects TRBV5-4 to TRBJ2-5; TRBD2 agrees at 9 bases. Germline V gene data show CDR1 as SGHNT and CDR2 as YYREEE (reference sequence). The CDR3 extends over 15 amino acids. V shed 4 bases and J 1 base; nucleotides not matched to a gene: 5. Written as DNA, the CDR3 is TGTGCCAGCAGCCGGACTAGCGTGTCCCAAGAGACCCAGTACTTC. Protein product: CASSRTSVSQETQYF.

The chain is built from TRBV5-1 and TRBJ2-3; 7 nucleotides align to TRBD2. V dropped 7 bases and J dropped 2; count of bases not matched to a gene: 7. The CDR3 runs 14 residues. Germline values: CDR1 SGHRS, CDR2 YFSETQ. The CDR3 spells CASGWDYFTDTQYF. DNA for the CDR3: TGCGCCAGCGGGTGGGACTACTTCACAGATACGCAGTATTTT.

The V call is TRBV12-5, the J call TRBJ1-3; D is possibly TRBD1 (6 bases). The CDR3 is made up of 15 amino acids. Germline loops: CDR1 LGHNT, CDR2 FRNRAP. Trimming removed 5 bases from V and 4 bases from J, with 15 bases in between. CDR3 DNA sequence: TGTGCTAGTGGTAACACCGGGACATTCGGAAACACCATATATTTT. Translation gives CASGNTGTFGNTIYF.

This sequence joins TRBV2 and TRBJ1-1, with 7 bases matching TRBD1. V was pared by 5 bases and J by 1 base, with 4 bases of the junction left unmatched. The CDR3 sequence is 14 residues long. The germline V gene encodes CDR1 SNHLY and CDR2 FYNNEI. The CDR3 here is CASSRDRSNTEAFF. DNA for the CDR3: TGTGCCAGCAGTAGGGACAGATCGAACACTGAAGCTTTCTTT.

The chain is built from TRBV7-2 and TRBJ1-2, with 9 positions matching TRBD1. Per the germline V gene, CDR1 is SGHTA and CDR2 is FQGNSA. This CDR3 contains 17 residues. With V trimmed by 5 bases and J by 3 bases, 13 bases remained unmatched. DNA for the CDR3: TGTGCCAGCAGCCTCCGCGGACAGGGGACCCCCTACTATGGCTACACCTTC. Its protein product is CASSLRGQGTPYYGYTF.

J is TRBJ1-2 and V is TRBV6-5, with unresolved D. From germline, CDR1 is MNHEY and CDR2 SVGAGI. CDR3 length: 13 residues. V was pared by 5 bases and J by 8 bases, with 15 bases between. The CDR3 here is CASSQLRERGYTF. The DNA for the CDR3 is TGTGCCAGCAGTCAACTGAGGGAGCGGGGCTACACCTTC.

V is TRBV30 and J is TRBJ1-2; D might be TRBD1 (5 bases). V lost 3 bases, J lost 5 bases, and 16 bases lay in between. The CDR3 spans 14 residues. Germline V CDR1 and CDR2: GTSNPN, SVGIG (reference sequence). CDR3 loop: CAWSLRQTSYGYTF. Written as DNA, the CDR3 is TGTGCCTGGAGCCTGCGACAGACCTCTTATGGCTACACCTTC. The entire variable domain, with the rest obtained from reference TRBV30 and TRBJ1-2, is as follows: SQTIHQWPATLVQPVGSPLSLECTVEGTSNPNLYWYRQAAGRGLQLLFYSVGIGQISSEVPQNLSASRPQDRQFILSSKKLLLSDSGFYLCAWSLRQTSYGYTFGSGTRLTVV.

V usage is TRBV25-1 and J usage is TRBJ2-1; TRBD2 is a possible D gene (5 bases). V was clipped by 8 bases and J by 0 bases, with 11 bases between them. Germline lookup yields CDR1 MGHDK and CDR2 SYGVNS. The CDR3 spans 14 residues. CDR3 nucleotide sequence: TGTGCCAGCGAGCGGTCGAGCTCCTACAATGAGCAGTTCTTC. As protein: CASERSSSYNEQFF.

The V call is TRBV30, the J call TRBJ1-2, with D possibly TRBD1 on 5 matching bases. This CDR3 region has 13 residues. CDR1 and CDR2 from the germline V gene are GTSNPN and SVGIG (reference sequence). Trimming shortened V by 0 bases and J by 8 bases, and 13 bases separated the two germline ends. The CDR3 coding sequence is TGTGCCTGGAGTGTAAATCGGGGGGACGGCTACACCTTC. It is translated as CAWSVNRGDGYTF.

The J gene is TRBJ2-3, the V gene TRBV11-3; 9 nucleotides agree with TRBD1. The CDR3 is 17 amino acids. The V and J ends lost 5 bases and 1 base, in that order; junction bases with no gene match: 10. Germline V lookup: CDR1 SGHNT, CDR2 YENEEA. Here the CDR3 DNA reads TGTGCCAGCAGCAGGGGGACAGGGCCGAGGGGCACAGATACGCAGTATTTT. This gives the protein CASSRGTGPRGTDTQYF.

The V and J genes are TRBV30 and TRBJ2-7; 7 nucleotides agree with TRBD2. The germline gives CDR1 GTSNPN, CDR2 SVGIG (reference sequence). Trimming at V came to 1 base and at J to 6 bases, leaving 15 bases not matched to a gene. The CDR3 has 16 amino acids. The CDR3 DNA follows: TGTGCCTGGAGTGCCCCCAGGGAGGGATCCATTATCGAGCAGTACTTC. Amino acids: CAWSAPREGSIIEQYF.

This clone was observed a handful of times. The genes are TRBV6-5 and TRBJ2-7; D is possibly TRBD2 (6 bases). Trimming removed 5 bases from V and 4 bases from J, with 9 bases in between. CDR3 length: 12 amino acids. Germline CDR1 and CDR2: MNHEY and SVGAGI. In nucleotides, the CDR3 is TGTGCCAGCAGTCGGGCGGGGTACGAGCAGTACTTC. Amino acids: CASSRAGYEQYF.

V is TRBV10-3 and J is TRBJ2-1; D is undetermined. The CDR3 extends over 11 amino acids. Trimming left V 11 bases short and J 5 bases short, with 10 bases between. Per germline, CDR1 ENHRY and CDR2 SYGVKD. DNA for the CDR3: TGTGCCCCCAGAACCCACAATGAGCAGTTCTTC. Protein: CAPRTHNEQFF.

The chain recombines TRBV5-1 with TRBJ1-3, with D possibly being TRBD1 (5 bases). The CDR3 runs 15 residues. V shed 0 bases and J shed 2 bases, with 9 bases lying between them. CDR1 and CDR2 from the germline V gene are SGHRS and YFSETQ. The CDR3 region has the DNA TGCGCCAGCAGCTTGGACACAGGAGCTGGAAACACCATATATTTT. Its translation: CASSLDTGAGNTIYF.

The rearrangement joins TRBV27 to TRBJ2-7; perhaps TRBD2 as D (5 bases). CDR1 is MNHEY and CDR2 is SMNVEV in the germline V gene (reference sequence). The CDR3 covers 15 residues. Between the trimmed V and J ends, which lost 5 bases and 0 bases, there was a span of 14 bases. This CDR3 reads CASSVFSVNSYEQYF. CDR3 DNA sequence: TGTGCCAGCAGTGTCTTTAGCGTAAACTCCTACGAGCAGTACTTC.